The clone carrying this TCR beta chain was found many times. Antigen: not known. This sample was taken from a study of human T cells and chemical hapten exposure. At the level of the study: TCR yields differed between samples (mainly from small differences in pooled library volume). Study results and caveats: Among TCRs, those above 1 in 1000 frequency were unaffected by DPC sensitization.

Someone pulled total RNA out of unfractionated whole blood. Trimming stripped 7 bases from V and 0 bases from J, with 11 bases between. Germline CDR1 SGHRS, CDR2 YFSETQ. The CDR3 has 14 residues. TCRdb re-called the 5' RACE reads through MiXCR, storing one row per CDR3 protein. The sample lists some 78,000 distinct CDR3 sequences, 7% to 8% occurring once. The clonotype was recovered from a male donor in good health. The chain uses TRBV5-1 and TRBJ2-1; D is unresolved. CDR3 bases: TGCGCCAGCGGGTCCCAAAACTCCTACAATGAGCAGTTCTTC. Protein: CASGSQNSYNEQFF. The full variable domain, in which reference TRBV5-1 and TRBJ2-1 provide the parts outside the CDR3, is KAGVTQTPRYLIKTRGQQVTLSCSPISGHRSVSWYQQTPGQGLQFLFEYFSETQRNKGNFPGRFSGRQFSNSRSEMNVSTLELGDSALYLCASGSQNSYNEQFFGPGTRLTVL.